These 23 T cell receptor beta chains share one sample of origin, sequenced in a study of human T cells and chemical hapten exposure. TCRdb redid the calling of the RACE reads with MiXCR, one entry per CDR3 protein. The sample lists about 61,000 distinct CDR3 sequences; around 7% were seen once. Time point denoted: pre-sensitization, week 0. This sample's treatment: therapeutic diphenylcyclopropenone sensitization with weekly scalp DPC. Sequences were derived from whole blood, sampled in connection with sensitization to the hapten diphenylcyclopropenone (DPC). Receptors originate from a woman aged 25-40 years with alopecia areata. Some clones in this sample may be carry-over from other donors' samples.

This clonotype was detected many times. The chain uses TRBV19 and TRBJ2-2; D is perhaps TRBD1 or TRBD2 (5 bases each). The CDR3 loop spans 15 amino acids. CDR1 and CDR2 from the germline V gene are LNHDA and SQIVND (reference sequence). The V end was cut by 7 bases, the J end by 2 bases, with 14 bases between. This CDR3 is CASNYWDGNTGELFF. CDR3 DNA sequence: TGTGCCAGTAATTATTGGGACGGTAACACCGGGGAGCTGTTTTTT.

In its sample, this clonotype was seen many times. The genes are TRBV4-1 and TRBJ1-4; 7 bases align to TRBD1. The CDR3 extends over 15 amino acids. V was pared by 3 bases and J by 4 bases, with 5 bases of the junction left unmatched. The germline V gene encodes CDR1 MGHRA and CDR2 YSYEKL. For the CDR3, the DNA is TGCGCCAGCAGCCAGGCGACAGGGCGTAATGAAAAACTGTTTTTT. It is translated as CASSQATGRNEKLFF.

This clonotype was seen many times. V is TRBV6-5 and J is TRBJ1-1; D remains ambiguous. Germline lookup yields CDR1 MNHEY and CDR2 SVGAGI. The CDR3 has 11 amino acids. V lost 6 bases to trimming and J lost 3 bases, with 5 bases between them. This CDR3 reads CASRADTEAFF. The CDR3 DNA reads TGTGCCAGCAGAGCAGACACTGAAGCTTTCTTT.

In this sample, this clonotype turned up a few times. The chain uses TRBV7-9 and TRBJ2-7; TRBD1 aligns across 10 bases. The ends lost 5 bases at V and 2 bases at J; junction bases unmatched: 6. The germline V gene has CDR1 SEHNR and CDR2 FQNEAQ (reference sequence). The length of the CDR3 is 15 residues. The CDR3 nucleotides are TGTGCCAGCAGCGATCCGGGACAGGGGCCCTACGAGCAGTACTTC. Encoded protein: CASSDPGQGPYEQYF.

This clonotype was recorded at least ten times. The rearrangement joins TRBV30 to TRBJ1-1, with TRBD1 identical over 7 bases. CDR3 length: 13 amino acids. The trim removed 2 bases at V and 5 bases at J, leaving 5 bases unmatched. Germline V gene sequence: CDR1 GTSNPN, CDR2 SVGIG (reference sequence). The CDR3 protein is CAWSTGQATEAFF. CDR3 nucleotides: TGTGCCTGGAGTACCGGACAGGCGACTGAAGCTTTCTTT.

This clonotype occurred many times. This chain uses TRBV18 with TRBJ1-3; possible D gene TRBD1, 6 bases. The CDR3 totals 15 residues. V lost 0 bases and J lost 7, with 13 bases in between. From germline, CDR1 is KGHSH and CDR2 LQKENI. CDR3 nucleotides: TGTGCCAGCTCACCACCGGGGACGGGGGCGAACACCATATATTTT. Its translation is CASSPPGTGANTIYF.

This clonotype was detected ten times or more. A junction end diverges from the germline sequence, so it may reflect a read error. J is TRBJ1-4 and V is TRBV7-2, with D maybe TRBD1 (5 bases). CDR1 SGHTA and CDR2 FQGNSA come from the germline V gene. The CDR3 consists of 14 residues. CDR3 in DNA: TGCGCCACCGGAAGGGGTCTGGGTTACGAAAAACTGTTTTTT. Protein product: CATGRGLGYEKLFF.

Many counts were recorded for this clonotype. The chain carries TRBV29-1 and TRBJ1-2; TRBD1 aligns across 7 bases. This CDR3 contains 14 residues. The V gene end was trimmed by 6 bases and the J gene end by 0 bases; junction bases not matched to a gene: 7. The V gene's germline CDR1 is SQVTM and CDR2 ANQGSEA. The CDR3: CSVVETGTNYGYTF. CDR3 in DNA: TGCAGCGTAGTAGAGACAGGGACTAACTATGGCTACACCTTC.

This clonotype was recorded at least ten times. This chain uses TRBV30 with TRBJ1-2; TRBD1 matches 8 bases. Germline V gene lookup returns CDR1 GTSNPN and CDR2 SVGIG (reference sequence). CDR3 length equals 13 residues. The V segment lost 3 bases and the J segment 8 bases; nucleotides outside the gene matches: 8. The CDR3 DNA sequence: TGTGCCTGGAGCGGACAGGGAGGTGGAGGCTACACCTTC. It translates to CAWSGQGGGGYTF.

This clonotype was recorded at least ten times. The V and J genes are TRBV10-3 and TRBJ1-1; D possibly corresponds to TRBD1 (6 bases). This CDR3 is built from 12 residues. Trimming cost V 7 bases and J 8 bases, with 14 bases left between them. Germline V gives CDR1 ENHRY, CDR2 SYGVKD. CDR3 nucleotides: TGTGCCATCAAGAGGGACGACAGGGAAGCTTTCTTT. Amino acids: CAIKRDDREAFF.

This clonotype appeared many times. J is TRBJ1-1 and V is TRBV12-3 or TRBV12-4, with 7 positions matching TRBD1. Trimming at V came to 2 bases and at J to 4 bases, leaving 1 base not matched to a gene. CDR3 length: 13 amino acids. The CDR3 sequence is CASSLQGGTEAFF. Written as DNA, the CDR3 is TGTGCCAGCAGTTTACAGGGGGGCACTGAAGCTTTCTTT.

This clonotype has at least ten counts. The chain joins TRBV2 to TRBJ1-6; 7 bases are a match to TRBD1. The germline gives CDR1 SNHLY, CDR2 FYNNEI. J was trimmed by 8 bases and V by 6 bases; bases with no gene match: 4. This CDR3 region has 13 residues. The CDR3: CASRGQGDSPLHF. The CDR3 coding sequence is TGTGCCAGCAGAGGGCAGGGGGATTCACCCCTCCACTTT.

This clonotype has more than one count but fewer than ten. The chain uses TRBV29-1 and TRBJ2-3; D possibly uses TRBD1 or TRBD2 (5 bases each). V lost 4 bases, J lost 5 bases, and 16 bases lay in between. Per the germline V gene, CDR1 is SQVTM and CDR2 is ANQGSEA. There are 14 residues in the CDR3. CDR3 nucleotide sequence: TGCAGCGTTGGGGGGTCTGCCCAAGGAGATACGCAGTATTTT. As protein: CSVGGSAQGDTQYF.

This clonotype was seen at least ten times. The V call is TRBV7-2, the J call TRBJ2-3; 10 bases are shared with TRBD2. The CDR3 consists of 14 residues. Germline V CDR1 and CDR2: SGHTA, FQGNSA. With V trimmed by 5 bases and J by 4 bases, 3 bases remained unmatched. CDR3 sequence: CASSLGLAADTQYF. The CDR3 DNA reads TGTGCCAGCAGCCTAGGACTAGCGGCAGATACGCAGTATTTT.

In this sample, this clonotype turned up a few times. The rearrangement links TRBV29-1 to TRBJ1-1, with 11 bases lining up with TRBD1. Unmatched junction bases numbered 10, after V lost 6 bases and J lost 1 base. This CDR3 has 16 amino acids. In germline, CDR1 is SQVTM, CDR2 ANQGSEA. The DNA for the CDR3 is TGCAGCGTCAGCGGGACAGGGGGTCGGGAGAACACTGAAGCTTTCTTT. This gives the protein CSVSGTGGRENTEAFF. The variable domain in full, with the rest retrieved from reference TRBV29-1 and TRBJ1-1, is SAVISQKPSRDICQRGTSLTIQCQVDSQVTMMFWYRQQPGQSLTLIATANQGSEATYESGFVIDKFPISRPNLTFSTLTVSNMSPEDSSIYLCSVSGTGGRENTEAFFGQGTRLTVV.

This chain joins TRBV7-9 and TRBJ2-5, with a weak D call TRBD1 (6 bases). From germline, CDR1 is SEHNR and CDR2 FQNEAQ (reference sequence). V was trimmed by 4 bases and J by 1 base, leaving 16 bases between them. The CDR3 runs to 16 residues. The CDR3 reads CASSSSQGHPQETQYF. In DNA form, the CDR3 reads TGTGCCAGCAGCTCCTCCCAGGGGCACCCCCAAGAGACCCAGTACTTC.

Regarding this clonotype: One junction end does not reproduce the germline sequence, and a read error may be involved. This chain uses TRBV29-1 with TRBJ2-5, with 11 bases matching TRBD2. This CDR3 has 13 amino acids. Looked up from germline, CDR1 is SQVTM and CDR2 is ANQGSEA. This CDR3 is CSVVAGGQEPQYF. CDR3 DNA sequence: TGCAGCGTCGTAGCGGGGGGGCAAGAGCCCCAGTACTTC.

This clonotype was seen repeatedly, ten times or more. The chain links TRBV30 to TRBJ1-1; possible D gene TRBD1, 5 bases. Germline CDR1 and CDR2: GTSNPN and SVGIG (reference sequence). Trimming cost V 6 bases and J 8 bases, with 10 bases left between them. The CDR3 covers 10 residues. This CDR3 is CACPQEEAFF. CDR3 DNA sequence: TGTGCCTGCCCACAGGAAGAAGCTTTCTTT.

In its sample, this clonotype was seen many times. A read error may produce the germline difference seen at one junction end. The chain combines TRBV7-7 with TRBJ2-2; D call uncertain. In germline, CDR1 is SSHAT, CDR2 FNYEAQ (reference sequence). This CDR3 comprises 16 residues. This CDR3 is CASSLEGPSYNGELFF. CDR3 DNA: TGTGCTAGCAGCTTAGAAGGCCCCTCCTACAACGGGGAGCTGTTTTTT.

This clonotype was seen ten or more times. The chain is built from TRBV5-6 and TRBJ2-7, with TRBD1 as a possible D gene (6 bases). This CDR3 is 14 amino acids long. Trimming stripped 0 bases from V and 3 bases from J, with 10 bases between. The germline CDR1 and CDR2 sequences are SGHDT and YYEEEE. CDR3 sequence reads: CASSLGPDSYEQYF. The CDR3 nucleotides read TGTGCCAGCAGCTTGGGTCCGGACAGCTACGAGCAGTACTTC.

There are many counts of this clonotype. Written as DNA, the CDR3 is TGCGCCAGCAGCCCGCGGCGGGCCCACGGCGCAGATACGCAGTATTTT. The encoded protein is CASSPRRAHGADTQYF. The chain recombines TRBV5-1 with TRBJ2-3; the D gene is possibly TRBD2 (5 bases). Looked up from germline, CDR1 is SGHRS and CDR2 is YFSETQ. The CDR3 has 16 amino acids. V was shortened by 4 bases and J by 4 bases, with 19 bases between the two germline ends.

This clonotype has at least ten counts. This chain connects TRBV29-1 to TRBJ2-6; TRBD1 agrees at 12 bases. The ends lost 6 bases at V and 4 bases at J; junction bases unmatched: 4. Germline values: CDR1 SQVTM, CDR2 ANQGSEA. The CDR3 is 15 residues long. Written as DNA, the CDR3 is TGCAGCGTGGGACAGGGGGCAGACGGGGCCAACGTCCTGACTTTC. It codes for CSVGQGADGANVLTF.

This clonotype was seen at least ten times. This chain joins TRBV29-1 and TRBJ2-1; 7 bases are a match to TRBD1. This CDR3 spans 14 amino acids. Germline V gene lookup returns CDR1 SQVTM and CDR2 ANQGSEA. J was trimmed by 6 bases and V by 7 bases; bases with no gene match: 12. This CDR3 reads CSAARSPGGNEQFF. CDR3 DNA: TGCAGCGCTGCCCGGTCCCCAGGGGGCAATGAGCAGTTCTTC.